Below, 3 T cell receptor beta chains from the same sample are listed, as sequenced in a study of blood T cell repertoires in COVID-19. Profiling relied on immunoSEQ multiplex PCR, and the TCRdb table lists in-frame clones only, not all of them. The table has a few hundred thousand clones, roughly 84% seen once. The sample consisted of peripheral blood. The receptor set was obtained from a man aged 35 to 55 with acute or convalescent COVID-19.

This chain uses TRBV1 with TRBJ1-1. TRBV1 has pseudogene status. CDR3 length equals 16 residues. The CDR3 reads CTSSQEAREQHTEAFF. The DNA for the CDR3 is TGCACCAGCAGCCAAGAGGCCCGGGAGCAGCACACTGAAGCTTTCTTT.

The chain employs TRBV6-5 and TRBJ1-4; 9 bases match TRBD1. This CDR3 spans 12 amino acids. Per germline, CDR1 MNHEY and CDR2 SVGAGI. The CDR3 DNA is TGTGCAACCGGGACAGGGCTTGAAAAACTGTTTTTT. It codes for CATGTGLEKLFF.

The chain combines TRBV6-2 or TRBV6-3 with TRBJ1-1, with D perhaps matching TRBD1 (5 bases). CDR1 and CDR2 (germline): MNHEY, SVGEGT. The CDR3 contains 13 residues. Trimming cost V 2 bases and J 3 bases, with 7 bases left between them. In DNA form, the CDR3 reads TGTGCCAGCAGTTACGGACACGACACTGAAGCTTTCTTT. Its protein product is CASSYGHDTEAFF.